This T cell receptor beta chain stems from a study of cytomegalovirus exposure and HLA in healthy donors. The PCR had 60 Vbeta and 13 Jbeta primers. Generated by immunoSEQ multiplex PCR, the TCRdb table keeps only in-frame clones and is missing some. Here the sample spans 150,000 to 200,000 clones, nearly 80% being singletons. General study results and limits: Many donors carried some public TCRs, although rarity characterized most TCR sequences. Later on, a genetic analysis was performed. It linked a missense variant in DCLRE1C with V- and J-gene trimming of TCR beta. Sequencing depth across donors, presence/absence analyses assumed, was roughly uniform.

The length of the CDR3 is 12 residues. Trimming stripped 6 bases from V and 5 bases from J, with 11 bases between. Germline V gene lookup returns CDR1 MNHNS and CDR2 SASEGT. Worth noting for this clone: The antigen remains undetermined.

Samples came from healthy bone marrow donors. The rearrangement joins TRBV6-1 to TRBJ2-7, with D possibly matching TRBD1 (5 bases). The clonotype originates from a woman aged 45-65 years in good health and CMV-seropositive. Material: PBMCs. The CDR3 bases are TGTGCCAGCAGGGCGGACACCCACGAGCAGTACTTC. This gives the protein CASRADTHEQYF.